The 11 T cell receptor beta chains below all came from one sample that was sequenced in a study of T-cell reconstitution after alpha-beta-depleted transplantation in children. Construction of the TCRbeta library involved unique molecular identifiers. MiXCR was run by TCRdb on the PCR reads, yielding one entry per CDR3 protein. Counted here are about 460,000 distinct CDR3 sequences, about 10% occurring once; the ten biggest clones make up just over 2%. The source material was PBMCs, sampled before TCRalphabeta/CD19-depleted stem cell transplant. The receptors derive from a child under 10 years old with inherited bone marrow failure, due to receive a stem cell transplant.

This chain joins TRBV20-1 and TRBJ1-4; no clear D gene. CDR1 DFQATT and CDR2 SNEGSKA come from the germline V gene (reference sequence). V lost 2 bases, J lost 0 bases, and 1 base lay in between. The CDR3 is 12 amino acids. CDR3: CSARPTNEKLFF. The CDR3 region has the DNA TGCAGTGCTAGACCAACTAATGAAAAACTGTTTTTT.

This clonotype appeared many times. The gene calls are TRBV24-1 and TRBJ2-2; 9 bases agree with TRBD2. Per germline, CDR1 KGHDR and CDR2 SFDVKD. The trim removed 7 bases at V and 6 bases at J, leaving 5 bases unmatched. The CDR3 sequence is 14 residues long. DNA for the CDR3: TGTGCCACCAGATCTGCGGGAGGGCCCGGGGAGCTGTTTTTT. Protein product: CATRSAGGPGELFF.

In this sample, this clonotype turned up many times. The chain is built from TRBV10-3 and TRBJ2-1; 8 bases line up with TRBD2. V trimming: 0 bases; J trimming: 9 bases; junction bases outside the gene matches: 10. In germline, CDR1 is ENHRY, CDR2 SYGVKD. There are 16 residues in the CDR3. CDR3 protein: CAISESAAGVSVEQFF. As DNA, the CDR3 is TGTGCCATCAGTGAGTCCGCAGCGGGAGTTTCGGTTGAGCAGTTCTTC.

This clonotype was observed once. The CDR3 DNA follows: TGCAGCGTCCGTCGGGCCCGGCAGAGCTCCTACAATGAGCAGTTCTTC. Its translation: CSVRRARQSSYNEQFF. The chain couples TRBV29-1 to TRBJ2-1; no firm D call. Germline CDR1 and CDR2: SQVTM and ANQGSEA. This CDR3 contains 16 residues. V was cut by 6 bases and J by 0 bases, with 18 bases left in between.

This chain joins TRBV24-1 and TRBJ1-2; possibly TRBD1 for D (5 bases). V was clipped by 3 bases and J by 6 bases, with 19 bases between them. Per the germline V gene, CDR1 is KGHDR and CDR2 is SFDVKD. CDR3 length: 16 residues. DNA for the CDR3: TGTGCCACCAGTGATGTGACGACGGGGACCCGCAATGGCTACACCTTC. Its translation is CATSDVTTGTRNGYTF.

This clonotype showed up many times. The chain combines TRBV19 with TRBJ2-1; possible D gene TRBD2, 5 bases. Germline values: CDR1 LNHDA, CDR2 SQIVND (reference sequence). V shed 3 bases and J shed 0 bases, with 12 bases lying between them. This CDR3 has 16 residues. CDR3 loop: CASSISPSNSYNEQFF. The CDR3 DNA follows: TGTGCCAGTAGTATTAGCCCTAGCAACTCCTACAATGAGCAGTTCTTC.

This clonotype was picked up many times. The chain joins TRBV15 to TRBJ2-3, with D tentatively TRBD2 (5 bases). V shed 5 bases and J shed 4 bases, with 10 bases lying between them. The CDR3 has 13 amino acids. Germline lookup yields CDR1 LNHNV and CDR2 YYDKDF (reference sequence). The CDR3 nucleotides are TGTGCCACCAGCTGGAGGTTGGCAGATACGCAGTATTTT. Its protein is CATSWRLADTQYF.

This clonotype has at least ten counts. V is TRBV5-6 and J is TRBJ2-5; TRBD2 matches 8 bases. V lost 4 bases to trimming and J lost 5 bases; unmatched junction nucleotides: 10. The CDR3 has 15 amino acids. Germline V lookup: CDR1 SGHDT, CDR2 YYEEEE. Here the CDR3 DNA reads TGTGCCAGCAGCCGGCGGGCGGGAGGAGGCGAGACCCAGTACTTC. It specifies CASSRRAGGGETQYF.

For the CDR3, the DNA is TGTGCCAGCAGCTTCCGATCGAGGGGTGGGACTGAAGCTTTCTTT. Translated: CASSFRSRGGTEAFF. The chain uses TRBV11-2 and TRBJ1-1; D is possibly TRBD1 (5 bases). Germline CDR1 SGHAT, CDR2 FQNNGV. Trimming left V 3 bases short and J 5 bases short, with 16 bases between. The CDR3 covers 15 residues.

This clonotype was seen ten or more times. This sequence joins TRBV28 and TRBJ2-3; D is perhaps TRBD1 (5 bases). Germline CDR1 is MDHEN and CDR2 is SYDVKM. The CDR3 is made up of 17 amino acids. Trimming cost V 4 bases and J 2 bases, with 19 bases left between them. The CDR3: CASSSDSTYRNTDTQYF. CDR3 in DNA: TGTGCCAGCAGTTCTGACAGCACCTACAGAAACACAGATACGCAGTATTTT.

This clonotype was recorded a few times. The J gene is TRBJ2-7, the V gene TRBV10-3; D gene unclear. This CDR3 is 14 amino acids long. Germline loops: CDR1 ENHRY, CDR2 SYGVKD. Deletions cut 0 bases from V and 3 bases from J, with 9 bases between. Here the CDR3 reads CAISESGGYYEQYF. For the CDR3, the DNA is TGTGCCATCAGTGAGTCTGGTGGGTACTACGAGCAGTACTTC.